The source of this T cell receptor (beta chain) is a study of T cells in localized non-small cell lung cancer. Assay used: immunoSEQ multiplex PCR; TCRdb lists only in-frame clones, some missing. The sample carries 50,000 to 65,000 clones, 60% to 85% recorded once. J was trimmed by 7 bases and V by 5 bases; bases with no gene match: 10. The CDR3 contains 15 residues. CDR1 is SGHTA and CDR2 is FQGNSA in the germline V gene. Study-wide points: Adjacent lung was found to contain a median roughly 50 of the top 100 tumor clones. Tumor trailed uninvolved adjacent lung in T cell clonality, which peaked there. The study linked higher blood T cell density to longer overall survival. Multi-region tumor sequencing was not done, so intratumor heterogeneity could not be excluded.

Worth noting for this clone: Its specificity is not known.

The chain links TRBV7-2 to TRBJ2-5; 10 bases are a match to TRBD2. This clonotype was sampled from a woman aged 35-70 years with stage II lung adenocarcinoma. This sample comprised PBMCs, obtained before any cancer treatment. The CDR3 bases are TGTGCCAGCAGCCTGGTGACTAGCGGGCGAGGGACCCAGTACTTC. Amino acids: CASSLVTSGRGTQYF.